The entry below describes one T cell receptor beta chain. Antigen specificity is unknown. These data belong to a study of cytomegalovirus exposure and HLA in healthy donors. Use of 60 Vbeta and 13 Jbeta primers characterized the PCR. The assay was immunoSEQ multiplex PCR, and TCRdb's table has in-frame clones only and misses some. The sample spans 45,000 to 60,000 clones; the ten largest clones claim roughly 4%. Study-wide results and limits: Reports described diagnosis of cytomegalovirus status by the classifier as highly specific and sensitive. More clonal expansion characterized HLA-associated TCR beta chains than equally common others in a later analysis. HLA alleles were associated with 15,000 to 20,000 TCR beta sequences in a later analysis at 0.05 false discovery rate.

J lost 2 bases, V lost 0 bases, and 3 bases had no gene match. This CDR3 comprises 16 residues. Germline loops: CDR1 LNHDA, CDR2 SQIVND (reference sequence). Input material: PBMCs. The V call is TRBV19, the J call TRBJ1-2; TRBD1 matches 10 bases. The sequence was obtained from a male donor in good health and CMV-seronegative. The CDR3 protein is CASSIDLGQGNYGYTF. The DNA of the CDR3 is TGTGCCAGTAGTATAGATCTGGGACAGGGGAACTATGGCTACACCTTC.